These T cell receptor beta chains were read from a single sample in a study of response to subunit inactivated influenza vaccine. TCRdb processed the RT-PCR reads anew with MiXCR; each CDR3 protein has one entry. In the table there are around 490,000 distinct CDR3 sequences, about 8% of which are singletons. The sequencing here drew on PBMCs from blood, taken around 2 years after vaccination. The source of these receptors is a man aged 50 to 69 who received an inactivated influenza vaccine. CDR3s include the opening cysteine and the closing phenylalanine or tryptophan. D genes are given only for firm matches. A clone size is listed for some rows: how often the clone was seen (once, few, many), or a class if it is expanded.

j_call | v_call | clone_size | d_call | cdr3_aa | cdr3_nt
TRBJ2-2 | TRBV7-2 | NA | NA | CASSLALGGNTGELFF | TGTGCCAGCAGCTTAGCGCTTGGAGGGAACACCGGGGAGCTGTTTTTT
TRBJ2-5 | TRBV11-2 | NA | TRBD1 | CASSLHRGQETQYF | TGTGCCAGCAGCTTACACAGGGGACAAGAGACCCAGTACTTC
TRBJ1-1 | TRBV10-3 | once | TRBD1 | CAISEWDRGNTEAFF | TGTGCCATCAGTGAGTGGGACAGGGGAAACACTGAAGCTTTCTTT
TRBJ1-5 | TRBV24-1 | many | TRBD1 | CATSENTGGAGQPQHF | TGTGCCACCAGTGAAAATACAGGGGGCGCGGGTCAGCCCCAGCATTTT
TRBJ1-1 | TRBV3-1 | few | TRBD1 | CASSHPFRSGGTEAFF | TGTGCCAGCAGCCATCCCTTTCGGTCAGGGGGCACTGAAGCTTTCTTT
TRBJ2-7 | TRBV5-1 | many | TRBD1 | CASSAGQGRYEQYF | TGCGCCAGCAGCGCAGGACAGGGGAGATACGAGCAGTACTTC
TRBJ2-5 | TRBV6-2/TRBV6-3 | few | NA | CASSRPTGLETQYF | TGTGCCAGCAGCCGACCCACAGGGTTAGAGACCCAGTACTTC
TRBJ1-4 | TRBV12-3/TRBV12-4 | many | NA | CASTRSTNEKLFF | TGTGCCAGCACGAGATCAACTAATGAAAAACTGTTTTTT
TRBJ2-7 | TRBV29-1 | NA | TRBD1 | CSVRTGAYEQYF | TGCAGCGTCCGGACAGGGGCCTACGAGCAGTACTTC
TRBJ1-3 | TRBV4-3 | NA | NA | CASSLNVMDSGNTIYF | TGCGCCAGCAGCCTTAATGTGATGGATTCTGGAAACACCATATATTTT
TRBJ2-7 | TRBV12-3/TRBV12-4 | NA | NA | CASSYLSYEQYF | TGTGCCAGCAGTTACCTGTCCTACGAGCAGTACTTC
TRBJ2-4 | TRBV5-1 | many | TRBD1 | CASSLEQGYIQYF | TGCGCCAGCAGCTTGGAACAGGGGTACATTCAGTACTTC
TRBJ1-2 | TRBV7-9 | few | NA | CASSLAEGSSNYGYTF | TGTGCCAGCAGCTTAGCAGAGGGATCGTCTAACTATGGCTACACCTTC
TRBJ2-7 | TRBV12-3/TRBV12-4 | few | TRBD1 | CASSRPPGGRDEQYF | TGTGCCAGCAGTCGACCCCCAGGGGGCAGGGACGAGCAGTACTTC
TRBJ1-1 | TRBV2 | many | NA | CASKPQNTEAFF | TGTGCCAGCAAGCCCCAAAACACTGAAGCTTTCTTT
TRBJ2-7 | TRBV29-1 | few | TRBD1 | CSVSPGTGTRQQYF | TGCAGCGTTTCCCCCGGGACAGGGACGCGTCAGCAGTACTTC
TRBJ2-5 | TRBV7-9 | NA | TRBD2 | CASRSFHTSGGRETQYF | TGTGCCAGCAGGTCCTTTCACACTAGCGGGGGAAGAGAGACCCAGTACTTC
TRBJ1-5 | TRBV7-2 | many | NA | CASSLRSGVGQPQHF | TGTGCCAGCAGCTTAAGGTCAGGGGTCGGTCAGCCCCAGCATTTT
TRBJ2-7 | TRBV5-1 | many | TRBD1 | CASSETGSREQYF | TGCGCCAGCAGCGAGACAGGGTCCCGCGAGCAGTACTTC
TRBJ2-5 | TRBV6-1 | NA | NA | CASSEPVQETQYF | TGTGCCAGCAGTGAGCCAGTCCAAGAGACCCAGTACTTC
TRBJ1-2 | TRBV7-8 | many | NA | CASSLDPGMDGYTF | TGTGCCAGCAGCTTAGATCCAGGAATGGATGGCTACACCTTC
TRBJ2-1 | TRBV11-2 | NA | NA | CASSLRRGGGRRSYNEQFF | TGTGCCAGCAGCTTACGTCGAGGGGGGGGCAGGCGCTCCTACAATGAGCAGTTCTTC
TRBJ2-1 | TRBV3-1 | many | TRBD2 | CASSQASGKYNEQFF | TGTGCCAGCAGCCAAGCTAGCGGGAAATACAATGAGCAGTTCTTC
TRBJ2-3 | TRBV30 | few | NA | CAWRSRYPRDTQYF | TGTGCCTGGAGAAGCAGATACCCTCGGGATACGCAGTATTTT
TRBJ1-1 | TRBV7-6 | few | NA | CASSLVNQNTEAFF | TGTGCCAGCAGCTTAGTTAACCAGAACACTGAAGCTTTCTTT
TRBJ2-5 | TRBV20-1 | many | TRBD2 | CSARGTSGQETQYF | TGCAGTGCTAGAGGGACTAGCGGGCAAGAGACCCAGTACTTC
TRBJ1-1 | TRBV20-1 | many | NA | CSARKELNTEAFF | TGCAGTGCTAGAAAAGAGCTGAACACTGAAGCTTTCTTT
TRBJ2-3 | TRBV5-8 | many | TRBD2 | CASSSGLASTDTQYF | TGCGCCAGCAGCTCGGGACTAGCGAGCACAGATACGCAGTATTTT
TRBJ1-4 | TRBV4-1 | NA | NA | CASSQEPATNEKLFF | TGCGCCAGCAGCCAAGAACCTGCAACTAATGAAAAACTGTTTTTT
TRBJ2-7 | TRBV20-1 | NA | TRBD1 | CSASDRAYEQYF | TGCAGTGCTAGCGACAGGGCCTACGAGCAGTACTTC
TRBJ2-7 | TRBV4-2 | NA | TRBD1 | CASSQPGQGGYEQYF | TGTGCCAGCAGCCAACCGGGACAGGGGGGCTACGAGCAGTACTTC
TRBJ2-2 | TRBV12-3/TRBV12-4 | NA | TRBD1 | CASSLLGTGATTGELFF | TGTGCCAGCAGTTTATTAGGGACAGGGGCGACCACCGGGGAGCTGTTTTTT
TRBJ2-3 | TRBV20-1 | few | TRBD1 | CSAINRDRLTDTQYF | TGCAGCGCCATCAACCGGGACAGGCTCACAGATACGCAGTATTTT
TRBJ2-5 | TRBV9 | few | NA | CASSVGTKETQYF | TGTGCCAGCAGCGTAGGTACAAAAGAGACCCAGTACTTC
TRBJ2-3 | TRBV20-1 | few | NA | CSAHPHREAATDTQYF | TGCAGTGCCCACCCCCACAGGGAGGCCGCTACAGATACGCAGTATTTT
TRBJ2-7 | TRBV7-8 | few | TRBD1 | CASSLGPQGVKHEQYF | TGTGCCAGCAGCTTAGGCCCACAGGGGGTGAAGCACGAGCAGTACTTC
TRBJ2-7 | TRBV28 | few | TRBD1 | CASSLYIGQGRNYEQYF | TGTGCCAGCAGTTTATACATTGGACAGGGACGCAACTACGAGCAGTACTTC
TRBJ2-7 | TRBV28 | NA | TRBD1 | CASRLQGIYEQYF | TGTGCCAGCAGATTACAGGGGATCTACGAGCAGTACTTC
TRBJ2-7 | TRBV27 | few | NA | CASRKDLGGAREQYF | TGTGCCAGCAGAAAAGACCTAGGGGGGGCTCGCGAGCAGTACTTC
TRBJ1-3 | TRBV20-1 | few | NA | CSARADTYSGNTIYF | TGCAGTGCTAGAGCGGACACTTACTCTGGAAACACCATATATTTT
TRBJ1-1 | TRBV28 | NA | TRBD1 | CASRGLTGGINTEAFF | TGTGCCAGCAGGGGACTGACAGGGGGCATTAACACTGAAGCTTTCTTT
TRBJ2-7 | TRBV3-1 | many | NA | CASSQDFRDSHYEQYF | TGTGCCAGCAGCCAAGATTTTCGGGACTCGCATTACGAGCAGTACTTC